The rows below give T cell receptor beta chains drawn from one sample of a study of blood T cell repertoires in COVID-19. The table came from immunoSEQ multiplex PCR; TCRdb's copy has only in-frame clones and leaves some out. The data show around 130,000 clones, around 87% seen once. The specimen sequenced was peripheral blood. These receptors all stem from a woman aged 55-70 years with acute or convalescent COVID-19. CDR3s include the opening cysteine and the closing phenylalanine or tryptophan. The D gene is left open where the match is weak. The size field is filled for only some rows; it gives once, few, many or a size class.

>NA|TRBJ1-5|NA|TRBV7-8
CASSLSGNQPQHF
TGTGCCAGCAGCTTATCAGGAAATCAGCCCCAGCATTTT
>NA|TRBJ1-2|NA|TRBV5-1
CASSPVVEVGYTF
TGCGCCAGCAGCCCTGTTGTGGAGGTTGGCTACACCTTC
>NA|TRBJ2-6|NA|TRBV30
CAWSSGANVLTF
TGTGCCTGGTCATCTGGGGCCAACGTCCTGACTTTC
>NA|TRBJ1-1|NA|TRBV9
CASSVGTGWNTEAFF
TGTGCCAGCAGCGTAGGAACAGGGTGGAACACTGAAGCTTTCTTT
>NA|TRBJ2-2|NA|TRBV4-1
CASSQLTGNTGELFF
TGCGCCAGCAGCCAATTGACAGGGAACACCGGGGAGCTGTTTTTT
>NA|TRBJ1-1|NA|TRBV19
CASSGAFAGNTEAFF
TGTGCCAGTAGTGGGGCCTTCGCAGGGAACACTGAAGCTTTCTTT
>NA|TRBJ1-5|NA|TRBV5-5
CASSPTVSSNQPQHF
TGTGCCAGCAGCCCCACGGTTTCAAGCAATCAGCCCCAGCATTTT
>NA|TRBJ1-4|TRBD1|TRBV6-1
CASSADRAEVNEKLFF
TGTGCCAGCAGTGCCGACAGGGCTGAGGTTAATGAAAAACTGTTTTTT
>NA|TRBJ2-1|NA|TRBV30
CAWSPTYNEQFF
TGTGCCTGGAGTCCCACCTACAATGAGCAGTTCTTC
>NA|TRBJ2-5|NA|TRBV24-1
CATSERGGRRETQYF
TGTGCCACCAGTGAGCGGGGAGGACGTAGGGAGACCCAGTACTTC
>once|TRBJ1-3|NA|TRBV4-1
CASSPSGQMAGNTIYF
TGCGCCAGCAGCCCGTCAGGGCAGATGGCTGGAAACACCATATATTTT
>NA|TRBJ1-2|NA|TRBV5-6
CASSLVREGGYGYTF
TGTGCCAGCAGCTTGGTACGGGAGGGAGGCTATGGCTACACCTTC
>NA|TRBJ2-1|NA|TRBV11-2
CASSFPLHSGTWQFF
TGTGCCAGCAGCTTTCCCCTACATTCCGGGACATGGCAGTTCTTC
>NA|TRBJ1-6|NA|TRBV27
CASSLYVSTSSYNSPLHF
TGTGCCAGCAGTTTATACGTGTCGACTAGCTCCTATAATTCACCCCTCCACTTT
>NA|TRBJ1-6|NA|TRBV6-5
CASSTQGYNSPLHF
TGTGCCAGCAGTACCCAGGGGTACAATTCACCCCTCCACTTT
>few|TRBJ2-2|TRBD2|TRBV11-2
CASSLELAGTGELFF
TGTGCCAGCAGCTTAGAACTAGCGGGTACCGGGGAGCTGTTTTTT
>NA|TRBJ2-3|TRBD2|TRBV11-1
CASRPGLAGSTDTQYF
TGTGCCAGCAGACCCGGACTAGCGGGAAGCACAGATACGCAGTATTTT
>NA|TRBJ1-5|NA|TRBV28
CAAGTGGNQPQHF
TGTGCCGCGGGGACCGGGGGCAATCAGCCCCAGCATTTT
>NA|TRBJ1-1|NA|TRBV29-1
CSVERGVRGAFF
TGCAGCGTTGAGCGGGGGGTTCGGGGAGCTTTCTTT
>NA|TRBJ1-2|NA|TRBV19
CASVSVGANYGYTF
TGTGCCAGTGTGTCGGTCGGGGCTAACTATGGCTACACCTTC
>NA|TRBJ2-1|TRBD2|TRBV18
CASSPPGLAGGHEQFF
TGTGCCAGCTCACCACCGGGACTAGCGGGAGGTCATGAGCAGTTCTTC
>NA|TRBJ1-4|NA|TRBV3-1/TRBV3-2
CASSQGGLINEKLFF
TGTGCCAGCAGCCAAGGGGGACTGATTAATGAAAAACTGTTTTTT
>NA|TRBJ1-1|NA|TRBV3-1/TRBV3-2
CASSPRGGVQAFF
TGTGCCAGCAGCCCCCGGGGAGGGGTACAAGCTTTCTTT
>NA|TRBJ2-3|NA|TRBV11-2
CASSLSSAASTDTQYF
TGTGCCAGCAGCTTATCGTCAGCGGCTAGCACAGATACGCAGTATTTT
>NA|TRBJ2-5|NA|TRBV5-8
CASSLASRGGGKETQYF
TGTGCCAGCAGCTTGGCGAGTCGGGGAGGGGGAAAAGAGACCCAGTACTTC
>few|TRBJ1-1|NA|TRBV5-6
CASSLVLNTEAFF
TGTGCCAGCAGCCTTGTCCTGAACACTGAAGCTTTCTTT
>NA|TRBJ2-3|NA|TRBV29-1
CSANRVPTDTQYF
TGTAGCGCGAACAGGGTTCCCACAGATACGCAGTATTTT
>NA|TRBJ2-3|TRBD2|TRBV14
CASSQFLRTSGGTDTQYF
TGTGCCAGCAGCCAATTCCTACGGACTAGCGGAGGCACAGATACGCAGTATTTT
>NA|TRBJ1-1|NA|TRBV12-5
CASGFQTGMRNTEAFF
TGTGCTAGTGGTTTCCAAACAGGGATGAGGAACACTGAAGCTTTCTTT
>NA|TRBJ2-7|NA|TRBV28
CASSPEADYYEQYF
TGTGCCAGCAGTCCAGAAGCGGATTACTACGAGCAGTACTTC
>NA|TRBJ1-1|NA|TRBV28
CASSLIGETEAFF
TGTGCCAGCAGTTTAATCGGAGAAACTGAAGCTTTCTTT